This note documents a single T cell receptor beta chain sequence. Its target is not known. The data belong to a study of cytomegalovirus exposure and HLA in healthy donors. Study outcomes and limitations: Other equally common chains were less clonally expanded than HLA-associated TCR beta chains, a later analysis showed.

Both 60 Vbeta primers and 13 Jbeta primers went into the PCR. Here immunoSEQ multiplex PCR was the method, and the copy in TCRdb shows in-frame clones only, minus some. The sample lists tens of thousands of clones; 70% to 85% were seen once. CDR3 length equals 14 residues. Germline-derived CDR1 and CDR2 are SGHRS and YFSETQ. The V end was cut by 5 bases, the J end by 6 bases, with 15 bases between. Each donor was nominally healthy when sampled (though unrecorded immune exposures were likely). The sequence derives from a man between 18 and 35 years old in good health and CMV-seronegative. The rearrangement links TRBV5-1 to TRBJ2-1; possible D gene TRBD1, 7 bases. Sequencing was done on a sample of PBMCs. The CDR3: CASRMAGGLNEQFF. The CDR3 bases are TGCGCCAGCAGGATGGCAGGGGGGCTCAATGAGCAGTTCTTC. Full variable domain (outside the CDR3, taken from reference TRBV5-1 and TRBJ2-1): KAGVTQTPRYLIKTRGQQVTLSCSPISGHRSVSWYQQTPGQGLQFLFEYFSETQRNKGNFPGRFSGRQFSNSRSEMNVSTLELGDSALYLCASRMAGGLNEQFFGPGTRLTVL.